These 4 T cell receptor beta chains came from one sample sequenced in a study of long-term antiretroviral therapy in people with HIV. The libraries were made with immunoSEQ v3.0 at survey level. Measured with immunoSEQ multiplex PCR; TCRdb has only the in-frame clones, and not every one. The sample shows tens of thousands of clones, 97% of them seen only once. This sample comprised unsorted PBMCs, obtained 6.9 years after starting antiretroviral therapy. All receptors derive from a man aged 25-45 years with HIV.

This sequence joins TRBV27 and TRBJ2-3; TRBD2 aligns across 12 bases. Germline CDR1 MNHEY, CDR2 SMNVEV (reference sequence). CDR3 length: 16 residues. The junction had 9 bases not matched to a gene; V was cut back by 9 bases and J by 2 bases. The CDR3 DNA follows: TGTGCCAGTTCGACTAGCGGGGGACCGCTCACAGATACGCAGTATTTT. The encoded protein is CASSTSGGPLTDTQYF.

The CDR3 region is CASRSEGTVRGYTF. The CDR3 DNA follows: TGTGCCAGCAGGAGCGAGGGGACCGTTCGGGGCTACACCTTC. The chain carries TRBV6-5 and TRBJ1-2; tentatively, D is TRBD1 (5 bases). The CDR3 length is 14 residues. V was cut by 6 bases and J by 8 bases, with 19 bases left in between. Germline CDR1 and CDR2: MNHEY and SVGAGI.

This clone was detected once. The J gene is TRBJ1-3, the V gene TRBV15; no firm D call. CDR3 length: 16 residues. Germline V gene sequence: CDR1 LNHNV, CDR2 YYDKDF (reference sequence). V lost 1 base to trimming and J lost 8 bases, with 18 bases between them. This chain's CDR3 is CATSRGVEQVLDTIYF. The CDR3 DNA follows: TGTGCCACCAGCAGAGGAGTTGAGCAGGTTCTAGACACCATATATTTT.

The V and J genes are TRBV5-4 and TRBJ2-3, with 7 bases identical to TRBD1. The CDR3 length is 14 residues. V gave up 4 bases and J gave up 2 bases; unmatched junction bases: 4. Germline V gene sequence: CDR1 SGHNT, CDR2 YYREEE (reference sequence). CDR3 nucleotide sequence: TGTGCCAGCAGCGTGGACAGGAACACAGATACGCAGTATTTT. Amino acids: CASSVDRNTDTQYF.